This T cell receptor (beta chain) was recovered during a study of blood T cell repertoires in COVID-19. Study-level information: Sites in the United States, Italy and Spain provided acute and convalescent COVID-19 samples. Sources were T cells, B-cell-depleted T cells, or PBMCs; the material itself was cDNA or gDNA.

Trimming took off 0 bases at V and 16 bases at J, with 19 bases between the two ends. The CDR3 is made up of 14 amino acids. Germline lookup yields CDR1 LGHNA and CDR2 YNFKEQ. Generated by immunoSEQ multiplex PCR, the TCRdb table keeps only in-frame clones and is missing some. The sample includes over 250,000 clones, 70% to 90% of them seen just once. V is TRBV4-2 and J is TRBJ2-4, with D possibly being TRBD2 (5 bases). The source is a woman aged 70 to 79 with COVID-19, enrolled during active disease. The sample comprised peripheral blood. The CDR3 DNA reads as TGTGCCAGCAGCCAAGAACGGGTCGATGAAGCGGCCTACTTC. The encoded protein is CASSQERVDEAAYF.